These 20 T cell receptor beta chains originate from one sample sequenced in a study of post-analysis software for immune sequencing data. Points from the study as a whole: With TRBV5-6, TRBV5-1 and TRBV20-1 included, roughly five TRBV segments were more frequent in patients than in controls.

TCR beta cDNA libraries included unique molecular identifiers. TCRdb reprocessed the PCR reads via MiXCR and lists one record per CDR3 protein. The data contain about 770,000 distinct CDR3 sequences, just over 45% of them singletons. These receptors are not linked to any known antigen. The specimen sequenced was blood. Every receptor here comes from a girl aged 10-17 years with multiple sclerosis.

This clonotype was seen a few times. The CDR3 is CASSRGQKTEQYF. The CDR3 nucleotides read TGTGCCAGCAGTCGAGGACAGAAAACCGAGCAGTACTTC. J is TRBJ2-7 and V is TRBV6-2 or TRBV6-3; a possible D gene is TRBD1 (6 bases). Trimming shortened V by 5 bases and J by 6 bases, and 14 bases separated the two germline ends. Germline V CDR1 and CDR2: MNHEY, SVGEGT. The CDR3 contains 13 residues.

This chain joins TRBV6-6 and TRBJ2-5; TRBD2 agrees at 12 bases. Matching the DNA end better, TRBJ2-7 makes the J call doubtful. Germline CDR1 MNHNY, CDR2 SVGAGI (reference sequence). This CDR3 is 17 amino acids long. The CDR3 reads CASSYSSLAGGWVEQYF. The CDR3 coding sequence is TGTGCCAGCAGTTACTCGAGCCTAGCGGGGGGGTGGGTCGAGCAGTACTTC.

The chain is built from TRBV20-1 and TRBJ2-6; weak D call: TRBD1 (6 bases). The CDR3 loop spans 15 amino acids. Trimming left V 1 base short and J 1 base short, with 8 bases between. The germline V gene has CDR1 DFQATT and CDR2 SNEGSKA (reference sequence). This CDR3 is CSARVQGSGANVLTF. The CDR3 DNA is TGCAGTGCTAGAGTACAGGGTTCTGGGGCCAACGTCCTGACTTTC.

This clonotype has a handful of counts. At one end the junction does not follow the germline gene, possibly because of a read error. V is TRBV7-7 and J is TRBJ2-1; no definite D call. CDR3 size: 14 residues. Germline CDR1 and CDR2: SSHAT and FNYEAQ (reference sequence). The CDR3 loop reads CASSLDFQSNEQFF. The CDR3 bases are TGTGCTAGCAGCTTAGATTTTCAGAGCAATGAGCAGTTCTTC.

This chain connects TRBV29-1 to TRBJ2-2; TRBD1 or TRBD2 may be the D gene (7 bases each). V lost 6 bases and J lost 4, with 18 bases in between. CDR3 size: 15 residues. Germline V CDR1 and CDR2: SQVTM, ANQGSEA. The CDR3 loop is CSVRLQGGGTGELFF. The DNA of the CDR3 is TGCAGCGTACGATTGCAGGGGGGGGGCACCGGGGAGCTGTTTTTT.

The genes are TRBV7-2 and TRBJ2-1, with 14 bases identical to TRBD2. CDR1 SGHTA and CDR2 FQGNSA come from the germline V gene. CDR3 length: 17 residues. The V segment lost 2 bases and the J segment 9 bases; nucleotides outside the gene matches: 9. CDR3: CASSLNWGLAGEGEQFF. CDR3 sequence (DNA): TGTGCCAGCAGCTTAAATTGGGGACTAGCGGGGGAAGGTGAGCAGTTCTTC.

This clonotype was observed a few times. The CDR3 DNA sequence: TGTGCCAGCAGCCAAGGGGGATTAGCGGTGAACACCGGGGAGCTGTTTTTT. Its protein is CASSQGGLAVNTGELFF. V gene TRBV4-2 combines with J gene TRBJ2-2; a weak D match, TRBD2 (6 bases). Deletions cut 1 base from V and 1 base from J, with 13 bases between. Germline CDR1 reads LGHNA; CDR2 reads YNFKEQ. The CDR3 has 17 residues.

J is TRBJ2-5 and V is TRBV6-6; 10 bases agree with TRBD2. Germline V CDR1 and CDR2: MNHNY, SVGAGI (reference sequence). V lost 6 bases, J lost 1 base, and 5 bases stayed unmatched. CDR3 length: 15 residues. CDR3 region: CASSRLAGFQETQYF. The CDR3 bases are TGTGCCAGCAGCAGACTAGCGGGCTTCCAAGAGACCCAGTACTTC.

This chain connects TRBV20-1 to TRBJ2-1; no definite D call. This CDR3 spans 14 amino acids. Germline V gene sequence: CDR1 DFQATT, CDR2 SNEGSKA (reference sequence). V gave up 4 bases and J gave up 4 bases, with 14 bases separating them. The chain's CDR3 is CSAIAALGYNEQFF. CDR3 DNA sequence: TGCAGTGCTATCGCGGCCCTTGGGTACAATGAGCAGTTCTTC.

This chain connects TRBV11-1 to TRBJ2-7; no definite D call. Germline V CDR1 and CDR2: SGHAT, FQDESV (reference sequence). The CDR3 runs to 13 residues. The V end lost 4 bases, the J end lost 2 bases, and 9 bases lay between the germline ends. This CDR3 is CASSYGRTYEQYF. CDR3 bases: TGTGCCAGCAGCTACGGCAGGACCTACGAGCAGTACTTC.

The chain recombines TRBV12-3 or TRBV12-4 with TRBJ2-3; 9 nucleotides agree with TRBD1. With 6 bases clipped from V and 7 bases from J, the junction kept 11 bases outside the gene matches. CDR3 size: 15 residues. CDR3: CASSPGTGRLHTQYF. The CDR3 DNA reads as TGTGCCAGCAGCCCCGGGACAGGGCGACTCCATACGCAGTATTTT.

This sequence joins TRBV20-1 and TRBJ2-1; 11 bases match TRBD2. The trim removed 4 bases at V and 9 bases at J, leaving 8 bases unmatched. Germline lookup yields CDR1 DFQATT and CDR2 SNEGSKA (reference sequence). This CDR3 spans 14 amino acids. The CDR3 sequence: CSAKKTSGIGEQFF. The DNA of the CDR3 is TGCAGTGCTAAAAAGACTAGCGGGATCGGTGAGCAGTTCTTC.

This clonotype has a handful of counts. The rearrangement joins TRBV24-1 to TRBJ1-2, with D maybe TRBD1 (6 bases). Germline V gene data show CDR1 as KGHDR and CDR2 as SFDVKD. CDR3 length: 13 amino acids. V was clipped by 4 bases and J by 4 bases, with 9 bases between them. CDR3 loop: CATSEGGGYGYTF. The CDR3 DNA reads as TGTGCCACCAGTGAAGGGGGTGGCTATGGCTACACCTTC.

The rearrangement links TRBV29-1 to TRBJ2-1; TRBD2 aligns across 8 bases. The CDR3 extends over 14 amino acids. After removal of 4 bases from V and 6 bases from J, the junction contained 8 bases not matched to a gene. Germline assignment: CDR1 SQVTM and CDR2 ANQGSEA. The CDR3 DNA reads TGCAGCGTTGCGCAGACTAGCGTCGGCAATGAGCAGTTCTTC. Residues: CSVAQTSVGNEQFF.

This clonotype was counted a few times. The V and J genes are TRBV6-5 and TRBJ2-7; maybe TRBD2 (6 bases). Trimming removed 0 bases at V and 0 bases at J, with 15 bases between. The CDR3 spans 17 residues. Germline V CDR1 and CDR2: MNHEY, SVGAGI. Here the CDR3 reads CASSYSFGSGSSYEQYF. CDR3 sequence (DNA): TGTGCCAGCAGTTACTCGTTCGGTAGCGGTAGCTCCTACGAGCAGTACTTC.

This clonotype was picked up one time. This chain links TRBV29-1 with TRBJ1-1; no clear D gene. Germline V CDR1 and CDR2: SQVTM, ANQGSEA. The CDR3 spans 13 residues. Trimming stripped 0 bases from V and 6 bases from J, with 11 bases between. In DNA form, the CDR3 reads TGCAGCGTTGAAGAGGGGATAAGGTCTGAAGCTTTCTTT. It specifies CSVEEGIRSEAFF.

This clonotype occurred a few times. The chain is built from TRBV15 and TRBJ2-5; TRBD2 might be the D (6 bases). Germline V gives CDR1 LNHNV, CDR2 YYDKDF (reference sequence). V dropped 1 base and J dropped 5 bases, with 17 bases sitting between them. CDR3 length: 16 amino acids. CDR3 sequence: CATSRGEGRLWETQYF. The CDR3 DNA reads as TGTGCCACCAGCAGAGGGGAAGGGAGGTTATGGGAGACCCAGTACTTC.

The V gene is TRBV5-1, the J gene TRBJ2-3; D is ambiguous. There are 15 residues in the CDR3. The V gene lost 3 bases and the J gene lost 2 bases, with 13 bases spanning the gap. The germline gives CDR1 SGHRS, CDR2 YFSETQ. CDR3 coding DNA: TGCGCCAGCAGCTCGGACCCAGGATCCACAGATACGCAGTATTTT. This encodes CASSSDPGSTDTQYF.

The chain uses TRBV28 and TRBJ1-1, with TRBD1 matching over 9 bases. J lost 5 bases, V lost 3 bases, and 7 bases had no gene match. This CDR3 region has 15 residues. Germline V lookup: CDR1 MDHEN, CDR2 SYDVKM. DNA of the CDR3: TGTGCCAGCAGTTTCTCCCTAGGGACAGGGACTGAAGCTTTCTTT. Protein product: CASSFSLGTGTEAFF. The full variable domain, with the rest looked up from reference TRBV28 and TRBJ1-1, is DVKVTQSSRYLVKRTGEKVFLECVQDMDHENMFWYRQDPGLGLRLIYFSYDVKMKEKGDIPEGYSVSREKKERFSLILESASTNQTSMYLCASSFSLGTGTEAFFGQGTRLTVV.

The rearrangement links TRBV7-2 to TRBJ1-2; D not certain. V shed 2 bases and J shed 10 bases, with 11 bases lying between them. The CDR3 runs 12 residues. In germline, CDR1 is SGHTA, CDR2 FQGNSA. The CDR3 bases are TGTGCCAGCAGCTTACGGGAGAGGGACTACACCTTC. This translates into CASSLRERDYTF.